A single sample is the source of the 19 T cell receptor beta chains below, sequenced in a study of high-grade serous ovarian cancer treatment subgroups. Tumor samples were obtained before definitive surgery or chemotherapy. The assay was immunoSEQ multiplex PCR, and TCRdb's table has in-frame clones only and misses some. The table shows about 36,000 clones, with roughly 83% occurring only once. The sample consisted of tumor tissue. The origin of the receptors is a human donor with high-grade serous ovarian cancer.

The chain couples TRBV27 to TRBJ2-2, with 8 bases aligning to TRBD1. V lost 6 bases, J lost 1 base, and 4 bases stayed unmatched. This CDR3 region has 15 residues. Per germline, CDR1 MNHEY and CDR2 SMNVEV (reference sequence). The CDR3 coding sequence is TGTGCCAGCAGCCCCGGGACAGGGAACACCGGGGAGCTGTTTTTT. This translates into CASSPGTGNTGELFF.

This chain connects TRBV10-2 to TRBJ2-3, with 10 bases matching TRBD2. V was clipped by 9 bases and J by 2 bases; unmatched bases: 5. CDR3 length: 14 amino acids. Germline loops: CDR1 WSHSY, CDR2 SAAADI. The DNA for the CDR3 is TGCGCCAGTGGACTAGCGGCCCCCACAGATACGCAGTATTTT. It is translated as CASGLAAPTDTQYF.

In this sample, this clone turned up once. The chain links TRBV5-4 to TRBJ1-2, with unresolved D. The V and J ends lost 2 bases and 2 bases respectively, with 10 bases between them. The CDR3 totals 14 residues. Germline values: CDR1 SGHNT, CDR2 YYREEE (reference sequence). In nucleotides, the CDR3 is TGTGCCAGCAGCTTTGACGGCCTAAACTATGGCTACACCTTC. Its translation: CASSFDGLNYGYTF. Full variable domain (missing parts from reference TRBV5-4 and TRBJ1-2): ETGVTQSPTHLIKTRGQQVTLRCSSQSGHNTVSWYQQALGQGPQFIFQYYREEENGRGNFPPRFSGLQFPNYSSELNVNALELDDSALYLCASSFDGLNYGYTFGSGTRLTVV.

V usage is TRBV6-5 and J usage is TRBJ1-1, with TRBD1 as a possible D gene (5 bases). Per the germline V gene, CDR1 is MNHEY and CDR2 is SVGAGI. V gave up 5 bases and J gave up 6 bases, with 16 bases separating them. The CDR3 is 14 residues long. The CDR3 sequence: CASSGDTARAEAFF. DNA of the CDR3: TGTGCCAGCAGTGGAGACACGGCCAGGGCTGAAGCTTTCTTT.

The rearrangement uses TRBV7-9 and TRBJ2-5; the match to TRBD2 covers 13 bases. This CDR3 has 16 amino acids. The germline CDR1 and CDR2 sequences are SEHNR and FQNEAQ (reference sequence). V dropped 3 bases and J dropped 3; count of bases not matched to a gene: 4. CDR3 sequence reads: CASSLGTSGTEETQYF. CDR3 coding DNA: TGTGCCAGCAGCTTGGGGACTAGCGGGACCGAAGAGACCCAGTACTTC.

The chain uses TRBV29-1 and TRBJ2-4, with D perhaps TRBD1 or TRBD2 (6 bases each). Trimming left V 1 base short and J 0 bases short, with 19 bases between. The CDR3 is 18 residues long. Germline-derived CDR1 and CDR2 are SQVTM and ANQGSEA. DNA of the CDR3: TGCAGCGTTGAAGCGGCTCGGAGGGGGAGCGGAGCCAAAAACATTCAGTACTTC. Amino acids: CSVEAARRGSGAKNIQYF.

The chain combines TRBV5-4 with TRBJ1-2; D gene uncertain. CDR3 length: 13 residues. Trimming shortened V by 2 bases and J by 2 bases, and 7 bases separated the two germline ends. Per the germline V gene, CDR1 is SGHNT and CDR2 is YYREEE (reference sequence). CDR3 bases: TGTGCCAGCAGCTTTACACAAAACTATGGCTACACCTTC. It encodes CASSFTQNYGYTF.

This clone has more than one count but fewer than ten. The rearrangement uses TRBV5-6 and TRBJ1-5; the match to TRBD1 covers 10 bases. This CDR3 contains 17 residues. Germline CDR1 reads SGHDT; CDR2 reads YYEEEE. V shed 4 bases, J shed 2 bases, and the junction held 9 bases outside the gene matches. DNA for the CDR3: TGTGCCAGCAGCGGTGAGACAGGGGGCATTGGCAATCAGCCCCAGCATTTT. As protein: CASSGETGGIGNQPQHF.

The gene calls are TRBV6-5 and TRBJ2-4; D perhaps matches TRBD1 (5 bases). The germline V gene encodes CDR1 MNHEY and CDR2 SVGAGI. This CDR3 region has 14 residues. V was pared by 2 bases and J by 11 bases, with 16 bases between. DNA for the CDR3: TGTGCCAGCAGTTACACTCGACAGAGGCATTTTCAGTACTTC. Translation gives CASSYTRQRHFQYF.

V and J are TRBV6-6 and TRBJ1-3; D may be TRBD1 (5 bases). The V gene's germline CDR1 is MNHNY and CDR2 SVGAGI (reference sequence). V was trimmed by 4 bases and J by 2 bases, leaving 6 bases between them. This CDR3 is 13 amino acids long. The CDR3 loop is CASSWGAGNTIYF. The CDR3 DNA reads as TGTGCCAGCAGTTGGGGGGCTGGAAACACCATATATTTT.

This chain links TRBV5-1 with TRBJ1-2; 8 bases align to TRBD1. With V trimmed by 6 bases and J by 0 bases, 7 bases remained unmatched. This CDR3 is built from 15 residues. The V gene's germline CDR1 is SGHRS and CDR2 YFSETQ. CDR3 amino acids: CASNLGQASNYGYTF. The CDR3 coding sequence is TGCGCCAGCAACCTGGGACAGGCTTCTAACTATGGCTACACCTTC.

Here the CDR3 reads CASSSQGASNNQPQHF. The CDR3 DNA follows: TGTGCCAGCAGTTCACAGGGGGCAAGCAACAATCAGCCCCAGCATTTT. The V gene is TRBV6-5, the J gene TRBJ1-5; TRBD1 matches 9 bases. The V gene's germline CDR1 is MNHEY and CDR2 SVGAGI. V was clipped by 4 bases and J by 3 bases; unmatched bases: 7. This CDR3 region has 16 residues.

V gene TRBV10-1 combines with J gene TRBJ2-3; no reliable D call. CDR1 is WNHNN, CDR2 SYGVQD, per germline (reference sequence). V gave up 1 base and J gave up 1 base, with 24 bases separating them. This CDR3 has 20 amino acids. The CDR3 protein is CASSECYSPRWHMGTDTQYF. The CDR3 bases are TGCGCCAGCAGTGAGTGTTATAGCCCACGTTGGCACATGGGCACAGATACGCAGTATTTT.

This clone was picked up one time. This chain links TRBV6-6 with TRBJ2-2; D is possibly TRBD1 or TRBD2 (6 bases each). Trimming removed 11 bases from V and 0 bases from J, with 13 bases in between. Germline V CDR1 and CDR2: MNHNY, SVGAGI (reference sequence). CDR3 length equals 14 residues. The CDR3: CASKGGPNTGELFF. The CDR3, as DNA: TGTGCCTCAAAGGGGGGCCCGAACACCGGGGAGCTGTTTTTT.

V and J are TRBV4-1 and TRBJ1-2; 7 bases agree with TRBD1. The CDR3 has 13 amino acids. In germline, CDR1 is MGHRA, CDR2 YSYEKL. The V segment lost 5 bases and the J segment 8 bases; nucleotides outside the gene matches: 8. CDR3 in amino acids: CASSAQGGSGYTF. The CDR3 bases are TGCGCCAGCAGCGCTCAGGGGGGGAGCGGCTACACCTTC.

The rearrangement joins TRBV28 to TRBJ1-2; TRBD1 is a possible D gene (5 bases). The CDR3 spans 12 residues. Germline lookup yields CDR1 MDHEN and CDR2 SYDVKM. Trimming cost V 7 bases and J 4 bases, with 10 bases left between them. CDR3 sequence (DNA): TGTGCCAGCAATACAGGTCCCTATGGCTACACCTTC. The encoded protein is CASNTGPYGYTF.

The CDR3 spells CASSYRFPGNTIYF. DNA for the CDR3: TGTGCCAGCAGCTACAGGTTCCCGGGGAACACCATATATTTT. J is TRBJ1-3 and V is TRBV6-5, with D perhaps matching TRBD1 (5 bases). Germline CDR1 and CDR2: MNHEY and SVGAGI. The CDR3 spans 14 residues. V lost 6 bases and J 7 bases, leaving 16 bases between the germline ends.

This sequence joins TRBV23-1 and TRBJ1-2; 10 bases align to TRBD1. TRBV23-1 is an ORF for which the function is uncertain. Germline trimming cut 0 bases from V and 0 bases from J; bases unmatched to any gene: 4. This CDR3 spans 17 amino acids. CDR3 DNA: TGCGCCAGCAGTCAATCGAGGGACAGGGGTACTAACTATGGCTACACCTTC. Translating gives CASSQSRDRGTNYGYTF.

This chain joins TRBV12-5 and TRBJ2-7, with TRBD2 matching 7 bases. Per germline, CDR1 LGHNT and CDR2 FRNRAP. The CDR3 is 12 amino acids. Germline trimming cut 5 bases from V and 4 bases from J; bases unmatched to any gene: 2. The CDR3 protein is CASGRGGYEQYF. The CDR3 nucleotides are TGTGCTAGTGGTAGGGGAGGGTACGAGCAGTACTTC.